The 31 T cell receptor beta chains reported below all come from one sample, sequenced in a study of blood T cell repertoires in COVID-19 (TCRdb year 2020). Library preparation used the immunoSEQ multiplex PCR assay. TCRdb's version of the immuneACCESS table is confined to in-frame rearrangements and falls short of the full clone set. An unresolved V gene accounts for under half of the shortfall where checked; the remainder is of unknown origin. This sample gives under 300,000 clones in total; 86% of them show up just once. The ten largest clones add up to roughly an eighth of the sample. Input material: peripheral blood. Receptor source: a man older than 75 with acute or convalescent COVID-19.

This rearrangement joins TRBV14 to TRBJ2-3; 8 nucleotides line up with TRBD1. CDR3 size: 16 residues. Germline V lookup: CDR1 SGHDN, CDR2 FVKESK. The trim removed 1 base at V and 8 bases at J, leaving 11 bases unmatched. Written as DNA, the CDR3 is TGTGCCAGCAGCCAAGTCGGGACAGGCCCGTTTGCTACGCAGTATTTT. Its protein product is CASSQVGTGPFATQYF.

The chain joins TRBV9 to TRBJ1-4; D is undetermined. The V and J ends lost 0 bases and 7 bases respectively, with 7 bases between them. In germline, CDR1 is SGDLS, CDR2 YYNGEE. This CDR3 has 13 residues. CDR3 coding DNA: TGTGCCAGCAGCGTAGCTCACGGTGAAAAACTGTTTTTT. Translating it yields CASSVAHGEKLFF.

V and J are TRBV7-8 and TRBJ1-2; 9 bases are shared with TRBD1. The CDR3 covers 13 residues. Germline-derived CDR1 and CDR2 are SGHVS and FQNEAQ. The V segment lost 5 bases and the J segment 4 bases; nucleotides outside the gene matches: 2. In nucleotides, the CDR3 is TGTGCCAGCAGCCGGGGACAGGGCTATGGCTACACCTTC. Amino acids: CASSRGQGYGYTF.

V and J are TRBV5-1 and TRBJ2-1; tentatively, D is TRBD1 (6 bases). CDR3 size: 15 residues. From germline, CDR1 is SGHRS and CDR2 YFSETQ. Trimming cost V 4 bases and J 4 bases, with 15 bases left between them. The CDR3 reads CASSPPGTQYNEQFF. In DNA form, the CDR3 reads TGCGCCAGCAGCCCACCCGGGACACAATACAATGAGCAGTTCTTC.

The CDR3 loop is CASSVDSRPGGKLFF. As DNA, the CDR3 is TGTGCCAGCAGTGTAGACAGCAGGCCCGGAGGGAAACTGTTTTTT. J is TRBJ1-4 and V is TRBV25-1, with D possibly being TRBD1 (5 bases). The germline gives CDR1 MGHDK, CDR2 SYGVNS. CDR3 length: 15 residues. Trimming pared 4 bases from V and 11 bases from J, leaving 20 bases between.

The rearrangement joins TRBV2 to TRBJ2-7; D is undetermined. The V end lost 5 bases, the J end lost 2 bases, and 4 bases lay between the germline ends. The CDR3 spans 11 residues. In germline, CDR1 is SNHLY, CDR2 FYNNEI. CDR3 nucleotides: TGTGCCAGCAGTCCCACCTACGAGCAGTACTTC. Its translation is CASSPTYEQYF.

This rearrangement joins TRBV5-1 to TRBJ2-6; D not certain. The V end was cut by 4 bases, the J end by 1 base, with 12 bases between. The CDR3 loop spans 16 amino acids. In germline, CDR1 is SGHRS, CDR2 YFSETQ. The CDR3 DNA follows: TGCGCCAGCAGCCCCTGGGCAGTTTCTGGGGCCAACGTCCTGACTTTC. This gives the protein CASSPWAVSGANVLTF.

The J gene is TRBJ2-2, the V gene TRBV5-4; the D gene is possibly TRBD1 (6 bases). The V gene lost 0 bases and the J gene lost 7 bases, with 13 bases spanning the gap. In germline, CDR1 is SGHNT, CDR2 YYREEE (reference sequence). The CDR3 extends over 15 amino acids. The CDR3 sequence: CASSLETGTLGELFF. The DNA for the CDR3 is TGTGCCAGCAGCTTGGAAACCGGGACACTCGGGGAGCTGTTTTTT.

CDR3 sequence (DNA): TGTGCCAGCACACGGGAAGAGACCCAGTACTTC. This sequence encodes CASTREETQYF. The rearrangement links TRBV25-1 to TRBJ2-5; no firm D call. Trimming stripped 7 bases from V and 3 bases from J, with 6 bases between. This CDR3 has 11 amino acids. Germline V CDR1 and CDR2: MGHDK, SYGVNS.

The chain carries TRBV2 and TRBJ2-1; D uncertain. Germline V gives CDR1 SNHLY, CDR2 FYNNEI. Between the trimmed V and J ends, which lost 3 bases and 10 bases, there was a span of 7 bases. This CDR3 is 11 amino acids long. The DNA of the CDR3 is TGTGCCAGCAGTGAGAGGAAGGAGCAGTTCTTC. Protein: CASSERKEQFF.

The chain has TRBV7-2 and TRBJ1-2; a possible D gene is TRBD1 (5 bases). CDR1 is SGHTA and CDR2 is FQGNSA in the germline V gene. Deletions cut 5 bases from V and 2 bases from J, with 27 bases between. The CDR3 runs 19 residues. The CDR3 protein is CASSRDGAGRTIRNYGYTF. The CDR3 DNA is TGTGCCAGCAGCCGTGATGGGGCGGGACGCACCATCAGGAACTATGGCTACACCTTC.

The rearrangement joins TRBV5-4 to TRBJ1-1, with no clear D. CDR3 length: 15 amino acids. Trimming removed 4 bases at V and 0 bases at J, with 13 bases between. CDR1 is SGHNT, CDR2 YYREEE, per germline (reference sequence). CDR3 in DNA: TGTGCCAGCAGCCGGGATGGGGTTATGAACACTGAAGCTTTCTTT. Protein: CASSRDGVMNTEAFF.

This chain links TRBV11-1 with TRBJ2-7; weak D call: TRBD2 (6 bases). V lost 5 bases and J 2 bases, leaving 16 bases between the germline ends. The germline V gene encodes CDR1 SGHAT and CDR2 FQDESV (reference sequence). This CDR3 comprises 15 residues. CDR3 loop: CASSISGGSTYEQYF. The CDR3 bases are TGTGCCAGCAGCATTAGTGGGGGGTCGACCTACGAGCAGTACTTC.

V gene TRBV28 combines with J gene TRBJ1-4, with D maybe TRBD1 (6 bases). Trimming took 3 bases from V and 0 from J, leaving 17 bases between them. The CDR3 length is 18 residues. Germline loops: CDR1 MDHEN, CDR2 SYDVKM. The CDR3 nucleotides are TGTGCCAGCAGTTTTAGGCCGGGGGGGCGAACAACTAATGAAAAACTGTTTTTT. Amino acid sequence: CASSFRPGGRTTNEKLFF.

The V call is TRBV10-2, the J call TRBJ1-2; the D is unclear. CDR3 length equals 14 residues. Germline loops: CDR1 WSHSY, CDR2 SAAADI. Trimming pared 7 bases from V and 1 base from J, leaving 13 bases between. The CDR3 reads CASKGSDNNYGYTF. CDR3 sequence (DNA): TGCGCCAGCAAAGGCTCCGACAATAACTATGGCTACACCTTC.

The chain is built from TRBV20-1 and TRBJ2-4; 9 bases fit TRBD2. Looked up from germline, CDR1 is DFQATT and CDR2 is SNEGSKA (reference sequence). V gave up 3 bases and J gave up 2 bases; unmatched junction bases: 8. This CDR3 is 16 amino acids long. The chain's CDR3 is CSASMLAGLSKNIQYF. The CDR3 region has the DNA TGCAGTGCTAGTATGCTAGCGGGATTGTCCAAAAACATTCAGTACTTC.

The genes are TRBV2 and TRBJ2-1; 7 nucleotides agree with TRBD2. Germline V gives CDR1 SNHLY, CDR2 FYNNEI. CDR3 length: 17 amino acids. Trimming at V came to 2 bases and at J to 5 bases, leaving 12 bases not matched to a gene. CDR3: CASSETVPAGTDNEQFF. The CDR3 bases are TGTGCCAGCAGTGAAACTGTTCCAGCGGGAACGGACAATGAGCAGTTCTTC.

The chain links TRBV29-1 to TRBJ2-7; the D is unclear. The V gene's germline CDR1 is SQVTM and CDR2 ANQGSEA. CDR3 length: 11 amino acids. The V and J ends lost 5 bases and 2 bases respectively, with 7 bases between them. The DNA for the CDR3 is TGCAGCGTTCTCTCAGCCTACGAGCAGTACTTC. Translated: CSVLSAYEQYF.

Here the CDR3 DNA reads TGCGCCAGCAGCTTGGCGGGACTAGCGGTAAACAATGAGCAGTTCTTC. Its translation is CASSLAGLAVNNEQFF. V gene TRBV5-1 combines with J gene TRBJ2-1; 11 bases align to TRBD2. From germline, CDR1 is SGHRS and CDR2 YFSETQ. This CDR3 contains 16 residues. Trimming removed 0 bases from V and 5 bases from J; junction bases left unmatched: 4.

This clone has only a few counts. The rearrangement links TRBV7-2 to TRBJ1-4, with a tentative D call TRBD1 (5 bases). The germline V gene has CDR1 SGHTA and CDR2 FQGNSA. V lost 1 base and J lost 0, with 9 bases in between. The CDR3 extends over 16 amino acids. The CDR3 protein is CASSLVSGATNEKLFF. CDR3 in DNA: TGTGCCAGCAGCTTAGTCTCGGGGGCAACTAATGAAAAACTGTTTTTT.

The chain links TRBV5-1 to TRBJ1-1; TRBD1 matches 7 bases. V shed 3 bases and J 13 bases; nucleotides not matched to a gene: 6. From germline, CDR1 is SGHRS and CDR2 YFSETQ. This CDR3 region has 11 residues. The CDR3 loop reads CASSSVTGSFF. Here the CDR3 DNA reads TGCGCCAGCAGCTCGGTGACAGGGAGTTTCTTT.

CDR3 in DNA: TGTGCCAGCAGCTTGGATTTCTCGTCGGGGAGGCCAGATACGCAGTATTTT. It encodes CASSLDFSSGRPDTQYF. This chain links TRBV5-4 with TRBJ2-3, with D possibly matching TRBD2 (6 bases). The germline V and J ends were trimmed by 0 bases and 4 bases, with 18 bases remaining between them. The CDR3 is 17 residues long. Germline lookup yields CDR1 SGHNT and CDR2 YYREEE (reference sequence).

V is TRBV4-3 and J is TRBJ1-1, with a tentative D call TRBD1 (6 bases). CDR3 length: 14 amino acids. Trimming left V 0 bases short and J 10 bases short, with 15 bases between. The germline V gene encodes CDR1 LGHNA and CDR2 YSLEER. The CDR3 spells CASSQDWGRGVAFF. As DNA, the CDR3 is TGCGCCAGCAGCCAAGATTGGGGGCGAGGAGTAGCTTTCTTT.

The rearrangement links TRBV3-1 (or the pseudogene TRBV3-2) to TRBJ2-7, with D perhaps matching TRBD2 (5 bases). Trimming took 4 bases from V and 6 from J, leaving 10 bases between them. Germline CDR1 reads LGHDT; CDR2 reads YNNKEL (reference sequence). The CDR3 spans 12 residues. CDR3 nucleotides: TGTGCCAGCAGCCTTTCGCGGGCCGAGCAGTACTTC. This gives the protein CASSLSRAEQYF.

The chain combines TRBV5-1 with TRBJ1-5; 7 nucleotides align to TRBD1. Looked up from germline, CDR1 is SGHRS and CDR2 is YFSETQ. With V trimmed by 4 bases and J by 3 bases, 7 bases remained unmatched. The CDR3 totals 15 residues. CDR3 bases: TGCGCCAGCAGCCCAGGACAGGTGGTCAATCAGCCCCAGCATTTT. The encoded protein is CASSPGQVVNQPQHF.

This chain uses TRBV24-1 with TRBJ2-2; TRBD1 matches at 7 bases. V dropped 3 bases and J dropped 4; count of bases not matched to a gene: 7. The CDR3 is 16 residues long. The germline gives CDR1 KGHDR, CDR2 SFDVKD. The CDR3 DNA follows: TGTGCCACCAGTGATCCGACAGGGCGGCGCACCGGGGAGCTGTTTTTT. Encoded protein: CATSDPTGRRTGELFF.

This rearrangement joins TRBV9 to TRBJ1-2; maybe TRBD1 (6 bases). CDR3 length equals 15 residues. Trimming shortened V by 0 bases and J by 8 bases, and 17 bases separated the two germline ends. The germline CDR1 and CDR2 sequences are SGDLS and YYNGEE. DNA of the CDR3: TGTGCCAGCAGCGTAGCAAGGGGGGGGACTGGAGGCTACACCTTC. The encoded protein is CASSVARGGTGGYTF.

V gene TRBV10-3 combines with J gene TRBJ1-1; perhaps TRBD1 as D (5 bases). Germline assignment: CDR1 ENHRY and CDR2 SYGVKD. The CDR3 extends over 13 amino acids. V was cut by 6 bases and J by 2 bases, with 10 bases left in between. The CDR3 is CAISQTDNTEAFF. The CDR3 DNA reads as TGTGCCATCAGCCAGACAGATAACACTGAAGCTTTCTTT.

CDR3 sequence reads: CASSQLAGATDTQYF. CDR3 bases: TGTGCCAGTAGTCAACTAGCGGGGGCCACAGATACGCAGTATTTT. The V and J genes are TRBV19 and TRBJ2-3; 11 positions agree with TRBD2. There are 15 residues in the CDR3. With 5 bases clipped from V and 2 bases from J, the junction kept 3 bases outside the gene matches. The germline V gene has CDR1 LNHDA and CDR2 SQIVND (reference sequence).

The CDR3 DNA is TGTGCCAGCAGTCCCTTACTTAATTCACCCCTCCACTTT. This gives the protein CASSPLLNSPLHF. V gene TRBV12-3 or TRBV12-4 combines with J gene TRBJ1-6; D remains ambiguous. With 5 bases removed from V and 6 bases from J, the gap between germline ends came to 8 bases. The CDR3 extends over 13 amino acids.

The chain joins TRBV14 to TRBJ2-7, with TRBD1 matching 11 bases. J was trimmed by 3 bases and V by 4 bases; bases with no gene match: 11. Germline lookup yields CDR1 SGHDN and CDR2 FVKESK. This CDR3 has 17 residues. The CDR3: CASSRNIGTGGVYEQYF. The CDR3 region has the DNA TGTGCCAGCAGCCGCAACATCGGGACAGGGGGAGTCTACGAGCAGTACTTC.